A selection of T cell receptor beta chains follows, all from one sample in a study of neoadjuvant anti-PD-1 for oral cavity cancer. Data came from immunoSEQ multiplex PCR; TCRdb stores just in-frame clones and leaves some out. The repertoire holds approximately 17,000 clones, with 72% as singletons. The source material was PBMCs, sampled before nivolumab (anti-PD-1) treatment. Source of these receptors: a person aged 40 to 85 with oral cavity squamous cell carcinoma. The CDR3 runs from the conserved cysteine through the conserved F or W. The order of the fields is CDR3 protein, CDR3 DNA, clone size, V gene, D gene, J gene. D genes are given only for firm matches. Only part of the rows carry a size: once, few, many, or a class if the clone is expanded.

cdr3_aa: CASSQGSQPGRSTPGEAFF; cdr3_nt: TGCGCCAGCAGCCAAGGTTCACAACCGGGACGGTCAACTCCCGGTGAAGCTTTCTTT; clone_size: .; v_call: TRBV4-1; d_call: .; j_call: TRBJ1-1
cdr3_aa: CASSLRSGILNTGELFF; cdr3_nt: TGTGCCAGCAGCTTGAGGTCAGGGATCTTGAACACCGGGGAGCTGTTTTTT; clone_size: .; v_call: TRBV5-4; d_call: .; j_call: TRBJ2-2
cdr3_aa: CASSSVDRGIYNEQFF; cdr3_nt: TGTGCCAGCAGCTCCGTCGACAGGGGAATCTACAATGAGCAGTTCTTC; clone_size: .; v_call: TRBV7-8; d_call: TRBD1; j_call: TRBJ2-1
cdr3_aa: CASSVRTDTQYF; cdr3_nt: TGCGCCAGCAGTGTACGAACAGATACGCAGTATTTT; clone_size: .; v_call: TRBV10-1; d_call: .; j_call: TRBJ2-3
cdr3_aa: CATSRDQGVREQYF; cdr3_nt: TGTGCCACCAGCAGAGATCAGGGAGTCCGGGAGCAGTACTTC; clone_size: .; v_call: TRBV15; d_call: .; j_call: TRBJ2-7
cdr3_aa: CASRRGSYGYTF; cdr3_nt: TGTGCCAGCAGAAGGGGGTCCTATGGCTACACCTTC; clone_size: .; v_call: TRBV27; d_call: .; j_call: TRBJ1-2
cdr3_aa: CASSPGAAAYEQYF; cdr3_nt: TGTGCCAGCAGCCCCGGGGCCGCCGCCTACGAGCAGTACTTC; clone_size: .; v_call: TRBV4-2; d_call: .; j_call: TRBJ2-7
cdr3_aa: CASISLTWDAFF; cdr3_nt: TGTGCCAGCATTAGTCTCACCTGGGATGCTTTCTTT; clone_size: .; v_call: TRBV6-1; d_call: .; j_call: TRBJ1-1
cdr3_aa: CASSYGQGTDTQYF; cdr3_nt: TGTGCCAGCAGTTACGGACAGGGCACAGATACGCAGTATTTT; clone_size: .; v_call: TRBV6-5; d_call: TRBD1; j_call: TRBJ2-3
cdr3_aa: CASSRQILYEQYF; cdr3_nt: TGTGCCAGCAGTCGACAAATACTATACGAGCAGTACTTC; clone_size: .; v_call: TRBV6-6; d_call: .; j_call: TRBJ2-7
cdr3_aa: CASSDQNSYEQYF; cdr3_nt: TGTGCCAGCTCCGATCAGAACTCCTACGAGCAGTACTTC; clone_size: once; v_call: TRBV6-1; d_call: .; j_call: TRBJ2-7
cdr3_aa: CASSYSVYLNTGELFF; cdr3_nt: TGTGCCAGCAGTTACTCGGTCTACCTGAACACCGGGGAGCTGTTTTTT; clone_size: .; v_call: TRBV6-5; d_call: .; j_call: TRBJ2-2
cdr3_aa: CSVRDTEAFF; cdr3_nt: TGCAGCGTTCGGGACACTGAAGCTTTCTTT; clone_size: .; v_call: TRBV29-1; d_call: .; j_call: TRBJ1-1
cdr3_aa: CATSETSGRTDTQYF; cdr3_nt: TGTGCCACCAGTGAGACTAGCGGGAGGACAGATACGCAGTATTTT; clone_size: few; v_call: TRBV15; d_call: TRBD2; j_call: TRBJ2-3
cdr3_aa: CASSLDMGYGYTF; cdr3_nt: TGCGCCAGCAGCCTGGATATGGGATATGGCTACACCTTC; clone_size: few; v_call: TRBV5-1; d_call: .; j_call: TRBJ1-2
cdr3_aa: CASSRGTGDEQFF; cdr3_nt: TGTGCCAGCAGCCGAGGGACCGGGGATGAGCAGTTCTTC; clone_size: .; v_call: TRBV7-2; d_call: .; j_call: TRBJ2-1
cdr3_aa: CASSASGTGNTGELFF; cdr3_nt: TGCGCCAGCAGCGCCTCCGGGACAGGGAACACCGGGGAGCTGTTTTTT; clone_size: few; v_call: TRBV5-1; d_call: TRBD1; j_call: TRBJ2-2
cdr3_aa: CASSYRGGDTEAFF; cdr3_nt: TGTGCCAGCAGTTACAGGGGAGGGGACACTGAAGCTTTCTTT; clone_size: .; v_call: TRBV6-5; d_call: .; j_call: TRBJ1-1
cdr3_aa: CASSPHQQDQSSGNTIYF; cdr3_nt: TGCGCCAGCAGCCCTCACCAACAGGACCAAAGCTCTGGAAACACCATATATTTT; clone_size: .; v_call: TRBV4-1; d_call: .; j_call: TRBJ1-3
cdr3_aa: CAISESPIPGATEAFF; cdr3_nt: TGTGCCATCAGTGAGTCGCCTATCCCGGGGGCCACTGAAGCTTTCTTT; clone_size: .; v_call: TRBV10-3; d_call: .; j_call: TRBJ1-1
cdr3_aa: CASSLDYWGQETQYF; cdr3_nt: TGTGCCAGCAGCTTAGACTATTGGGGCCAAGAGACCCAGTACTTC; clone_size: .; v_call: TRBV11-2; d_call: .; j_call: TRBJ2-5
cdr3_aa: CASSLGGKRHLYF; cdr3_nt: TGTGCCAGCAGCTTGGGGGGGAAGCGGCATCTGTACTTC; clone_size: .; v_call: TRBV7-9; d_call: TRBD2; j_call: TRBJ2-7
cdr3_aa: CASSLGGSGSYNEQFF; cdr3_nt: TGTGCCAGCAGCTTGGGTGGTAGCGGCTCCTACAATGAGCAGTTCTTC; clone_size: .; v_call: TRBV5-4; d_call: .; j_call: TRBJ2-1
cdr3_aa: CASSPYRNRVGAFF; cdr3_nt: TGTGCCAGCAGCCCTTATCGAAACCGTGTTGGGGCTTTCTTT; clone_size: .; v_call: TRBV9; d_call: .; j_call: TRBJ1-1
cdr3_aa: CASSGSRAALNTEAFF; cdr3_nt: TGTGCCAGCAGCGGATCTAGGGCAGCGTTGAACACTGAAGCTTTCTTT; clone_size: .; v_call: TRBV7-9; d_call: .; j_call: TRBJ1-1
cdr3_aa: CASSSPVRGTEAFF; cdr3_nt: TGTGCCAGCAGTTCCCCCGTCAGGGGCACTGAAGCTTTCTTT; clone_size: .; v_call: TRBV27; d_call: .; j_call: TRBJ1-1
cdr3_aa: CASPEAAGGADTQYF; cdr3_nt: TGTGCCAGCCCAGAAGCGGCCGGGGGCGCAGATACGCAGTATTTT; clone_size: .; v_call: TRBV6-1; d_call: .; j_call: TRBJ2-3
cdr3_aa: CASSFFSADTQYF; cdr3_nt: TGCGCCAGCAGCTTCTTCTCGGCAGATACGCAGTATTTT; clone_size: .; v_call: TRBV5-1; d_call: .; j_call: TRBJ2-3
cdr3_aa: CASSLGLASRLETQYF; cdr3_nt: TGTGCCAGCAGCTTAGGACTAGCCTCCCGTCTTGAGACCCAGTACTTC; clone_size: .; v_call: TRBV7-8; d_call: TRBD2; j_call: TRBJ2-5
cdr3_aa: CATRRDRDGEQYF; cdr3_nt: TGTGCCACCCGCCGGGACAGGGATGGAGAGCAGTACTTC; clone_size: few; v_call: TRBV6-6; d_call: TRBD1; j_call: TRBJ2-7
cdr3_aa: CASSLASGVYNEQFF; cdr3_nt: TGCGCCAGCAGCTTGGCCAGCGGGGTATACAATGAGCAGTTCTTC; clone_size: .; v_call: TRBV5-1; d_call: TRBD2; j_call: TRBJ2-1
cdr3_aa: CASQASAFYEQYF; cdr3_nt: TGTGCCAGCCAGGCTAGTGCTTTCTACGAGCAGTACTTC; clone_size: .; v_call: TRBV2; d_call: .; j_call: TRBJ2-7
cdr3_aa: CASSYSDRGWGDTQYF; cdr3_nt: TGTGCCAGCAGTTACTCTGACAGGGGGTGGGGAGATACGCAGTATTTT; clone_size: .; v_call: TRBV6-5; d_call: TRBD1; j_call: TRBJ2-3
cdr3_aa: CASSQDRQGAGGYTF; cdr3_nt: TGTGCCAGCAGCCAAGATAGACAGGGGGCTGGGGGCTACACCTTC; clone_size: .; v_call: TRBV4-2; d_call: TRBD1; j_call: TRBJ1-2
cdr3_aa: CASSFSSAGGELFF; cdr3_nt: TGTGCCAGCAGCTTTTCTAGCGCAGGCGGGGAGCTGTTTTTT; clone_size: once; v_call: TRBV5-6; d_call: .; j_call: TRBJ2-2
cdr3_aa: CASSDSGGYTF; cdr3_nt: TGTGCCAGCAGTGACTCGGGTGGCTACACCTTC; clone_size: .; v_call: TRBV6-4; d_call: .; j_call: TRBJ1-2